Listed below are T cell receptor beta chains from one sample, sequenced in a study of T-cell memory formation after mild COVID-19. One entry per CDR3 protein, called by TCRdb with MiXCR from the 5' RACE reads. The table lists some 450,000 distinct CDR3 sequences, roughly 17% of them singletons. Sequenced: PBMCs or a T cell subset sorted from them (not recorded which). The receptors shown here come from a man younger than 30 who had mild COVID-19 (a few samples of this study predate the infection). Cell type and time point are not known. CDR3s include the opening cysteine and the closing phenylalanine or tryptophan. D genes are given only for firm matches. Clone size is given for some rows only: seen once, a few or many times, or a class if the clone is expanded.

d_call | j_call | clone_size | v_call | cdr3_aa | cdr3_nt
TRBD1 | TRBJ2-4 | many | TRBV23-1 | CASSQEGRGTKNIQYF | TGCGCCAGCAGTCAAGAGGGCAGGGGGACCAAAAACATTCAGTACTTC
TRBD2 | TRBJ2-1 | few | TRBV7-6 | CASSLGTSGYHNEQFF | TGTGCCAGCAGCTTAGGGACTAGCGGATACCACAATGAGCAGTTCTTC
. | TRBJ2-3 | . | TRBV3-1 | CASSLGGLQYF | TGTGCCAGCAGCCTGGGAGGACTTCAGTATTTT
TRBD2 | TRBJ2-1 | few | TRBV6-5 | CASSASRDYYNEQFF | TGTGCCAGCAGTGCATCCCGGGACTACTACAATGAGCAGTTCTTC
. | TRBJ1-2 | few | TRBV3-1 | CASSQGSARSYYGYTF | TGTGCCAGCAGCCAGGGGTCGGCCAGGAGCTACTATGGCTACACCTTC
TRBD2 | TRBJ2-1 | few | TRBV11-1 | CASSLETSIHYEQFF | TGTGCCAGCAGCTTAGAGACTAGCATTCACTATGAGCAGTTCTTC
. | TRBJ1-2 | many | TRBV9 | CASSVVLNYGYTF | TGTGCCAGCAGCGTAGTGCTTAACTATGGCTACACCTTC
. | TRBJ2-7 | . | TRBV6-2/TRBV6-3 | CASSSTRSYEQYF | TGTGCCAGCAGTTCGACACGCTCCTACGAGCAGTACTTC
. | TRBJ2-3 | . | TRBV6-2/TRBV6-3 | CASSRRGAGTDTQYF | TGTGCCAGCAGTCGACGGGGGGCCGGGACAGATACGCAGTATTTT
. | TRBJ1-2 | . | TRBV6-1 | CASSEAGTSYGYTF | TGTGCCAGCAGTGAAGCGGGGACTTCGTATGGCTACACCTTC
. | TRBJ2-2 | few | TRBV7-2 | CASSFSVPGELFF | TGTGCCAGCAGCTTTTCGGTCCCCGGGGAGCTGTTTTTT
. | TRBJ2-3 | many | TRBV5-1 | CASSPGRGTDTQYF | TGCGCCAGCAGCCCGGGTCGCGGCACAGATACGCAGTATTTT
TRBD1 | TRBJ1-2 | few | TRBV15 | CATSTGQGTYGYTF | TGTGCCACCAGCACGGGACAGGGTACCTATGGCTACACCTTC
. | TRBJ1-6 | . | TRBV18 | CASSPRVPYNSPLHF | TGTGCCAGCTCACCAAGGGTACCCTATAATTCACCCCTCCACTTT
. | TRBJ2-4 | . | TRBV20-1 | CSPSATLGIQYF | TGCAGCCCGTCGGCGACACTTGGCATTCAGTACTTC
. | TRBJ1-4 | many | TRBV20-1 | CSARGGPNEKLFF | TGCAGTGCCCGGGGGGGTCCTAATGAAAAACTGTTTTTT
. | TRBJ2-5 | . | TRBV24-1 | CATSEEGPGEGGQYF | TGTGCCACCAGTGAGGAGGGACCAGGAGAAGGCGGCCAGTACTTC
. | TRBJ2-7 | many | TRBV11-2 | CASSSMGDLSSYEQYF | TGTGCCAGCAGCTCCATGGGGGACTTGAGCTCCTACGAGCAGTACTTC
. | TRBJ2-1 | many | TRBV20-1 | CSARDTVSYNEQFF | TGCAGTGCTAGGGACACGGTATCCTACAATGAGCAGTTCTTC
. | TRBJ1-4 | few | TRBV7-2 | CASTRLGVANEKLFF | TGTGCCAGCACCCGCCTAGGGGTCGCTAATGAAAAACTGTTTTTT
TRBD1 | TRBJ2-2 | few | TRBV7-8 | CASSFIAGTGGVGAGELFF | TGTGCCAGCAGCTTCATAGCCGGGACAGGGGGCGTCGGGGCCGGGGAGCTGTTTTTT
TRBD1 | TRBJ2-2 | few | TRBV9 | CASSGLDRGETGELFF | TGTGCCAGCAGCGGGCTCGACAGGGGAGAGACCGGGGAGCTGTTTTTT
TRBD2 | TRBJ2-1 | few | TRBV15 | CATSRDAGGYNEQFF | TGTGCCACCAGCAGAGATGCGGGGGGGTACAATGAGCAGTTCTTC
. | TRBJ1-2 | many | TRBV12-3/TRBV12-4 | CASSFGNYGYTF | TGTGCCAGCAGTTTTGGGAACTATGGCTACACCTTC
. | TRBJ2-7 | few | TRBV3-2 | CASSQDLSGGYEQYF | TGTGCCAGCAGCCAAGATCTTTCAGGTGGCTACGAGCAGTACTTC
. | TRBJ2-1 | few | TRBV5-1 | CASSLRGRGDNEQFF | TGCGCCAGCAGCTTGCGGGGGCGTGGCGACAATGAGCAGTTCTTC
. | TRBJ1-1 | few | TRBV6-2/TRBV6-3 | CASRSFSRDEAFF | TGTGCCAGCAGATCGTTCTCCAGGGATGAAGCTTTCTTT
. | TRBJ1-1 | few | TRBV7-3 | CASSLIPGVNTEAFF | TGTGCCAGCAGCTTAATACCAGGGGTGAACACTGAAGCTTTCTTT
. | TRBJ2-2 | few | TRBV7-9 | CASSFHVRVTDTGELFF | TGTGCCAGCAGCTTCCACGTCCGGGTGACGGACACCGGGGAGCTGTTTTTT
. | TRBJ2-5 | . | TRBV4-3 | CASAGQREETQYF | TGCGCCAGCGCGGGACAGAGGGAAGAGACCCAGTACTTC
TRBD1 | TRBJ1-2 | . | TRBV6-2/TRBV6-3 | CASRQGSGDGYTF | TGTGCCAGCCGACAGGGGTCTGGTGATGGCTACACCTTC